The T cell receptor beta chain described here comes from a study of blood T cell repertoires in COVID-19 (dated by TCRdb to the early 2020s). About the investigation overall: Collaborator samples came from the United States, Italy and Spain and covered acute and convalescent phases of COVID-19. The material from the prospective study consisted of cDNA or gDNA derived from T cells, B-cell-depleted T cells, or PBMCs. Subjects who had been exposed to COVID-19, were actively infected with it, or had recovered from it provided the deeply sampled blood TCRbeta repertoires that made up the dataset. The repertoires were released in a freely available public database intended as a resource for research on the immune response to SARS-CoV-2. The samples were drawn from the first 160 participants of the ongoing ImmuneRACE study and from 1,254 subjects provided by 6 global collaborators. The sample metadata nearly always contained a de-identified subject ID, COVID-19 status, age in years and sex. Where available, HLA class I and class II types were obtained from metadata supplied by the sample provider rather than from assay-based typing.

The immunoSEQ Assay, a bias-controlled multiplex PCR, was used to amplify TCRbeta CDR3 regions from genomic DNA. The paper's processing steps were these. The number of nucleated cells in each sample was estimated by amplification of reference gene primers within the assay. Sequence reads were collapsed and filtered to measure the absolute abundance of every unique TCRbeta CDR3 rearrangement. For each sample, productive Simpson clonality was calculated as the square root of Simpson's diversity index across productive rearrangements. Imported from immuneACCESS, the table was reduced by TCRdb to in-frame sequences with V and J called. These copies leave out some clones; in studies compared against another copy, an unresolved V gene accounts for under half, and the cause of the remainder is not known. D and trimming were read from the DNA, whereas the V and J calls and clone size are those reported in that table. Within this sample are roughly 280,000 clones, with 86% of them counted one time only. The ten largest clones capture 3.6% of the sample.

Whole blood was collected in K2EDTA tubes by collaborating institutions according to the institutions' own protocols. For TCRbeta analysis, collaborators shipped samples as frozen whole blood, isolated PBMCs, or DNA extracted from either of those sample types. Beyond this particular receptor, the publication reports: How much clinical and demographic metadata was included differed by source and by participant, and the metadata was provided uncurated.

For this clone: Its binding antigen is unknown. Per-nucleotide qualities are absent, and no much larger clonotype sits a single base away.

CDR1 is given as MRHNA and CDR2 as SNTAGT, both from the germline V gene. V is cut back by 4 bases and J by 7 bases, with 4 bases in the junction unmatched. Spanning cysteine to phenylalanine, the CDR3 consists of 13 amino acids. Only CDR3 DNA remains: 39 bases, in frame from the first base. The V and J segments used are TRBV6-4 and TRBJ1-5; 7 central nucleotides agree with TRBD1. Sample: peripheral blood. The receptor's source is a man aged 18 to 30 with active or convalescent COVID-19. The CDR3 region has the sequence CASSAEQGQPQHF. The DNA is TGTGCCAGCAGTGCCGAACAGGGGCAGCCCCAGCATTTT.